This record concerns one T cell receptor (beta chain) sequence. Antigen unknown. The repertoire was sequenced with immunoSEQ multiplex PCR; TCRdb's copy has only in-frame clones and lacks some. The table shows 70,000 or so clones, with more than 80% occurring only once. The data stem from a study of OX40 agonist ivuxolimab in advanced cancers. Study as a whole: The dose of intravenous ivuxolimab that patients received every 2 weeks ranged from 0.01 to 10 mg/kg. Whole-study results and caveats: Circulating CD4+ and CD8+ T cells showed clonal expansion by week 6 at 0.1 to 3.0 mg/kg.

The junction had 4 bases not matched to a gene; V was cut back by 8 bases and J by 0 bases. The CDR3 has 15 amino acids. Germline V gene data show CDR1 as WSHSY and CDR2 as SAAADI. The sequence was collected from an adult with an advanced solid tumor such as melanoma, head and neck, liver or kidney cancer. The rearrangement joins TRBV10-2 to TRBJ1-3, with 10 bases identical to TRBD1. The source was CD4+ or CD8+ T cells sorted from blood, collected in a trial of the OX40 agonist ivuxolimab. The CDR3 DNA reads as TGCGCCAGCGGGGACAGGGGCCTCTCTGGAAACACCATATATTTT. Protein sequence: CASGDRGLSGNTIYF.